A single T cell receptor beta chain is shown here with its context. The sample belongs to a study of blood T cell repertoires in COVID-19. Overall study context: Nucleic acid was either cDNA or gDNA, and it came from T cells, B-cell-depleted T cells, or PBMCs.

The germline V and J ends were trimmed by 3 bases and 0 bases, with 12 bases remaining between them. Germline values: CDR1 KGHSH, CDR2 LQKENI. The CDR3 consists of 17 residues. How the authors handled the data: From reference gene primer amplification, estimates of nucleated cell counts were derived. TCRdb keeps only in-frame clones here, not all; method: immunoSEQ multiplex PCR. V, J and clone size derive from that table, while D and trimming were established from the DNA sequence. Of around 260,000 clones listed, approximately 88% are singletons. Sequencing used peripheral blood. The clonotype was recovered from a human donor in a cohort sampled during active COVID-19. This chain links TRBV18 with TRBJ2-6; D possibly corresponds to TRBD1 (5 bases). In DNA form, the CDR3 reads TGTGCCAGCTCACCGACCCAGGGTTACTCTGGGGCCAACGTCCTGACTTTC. It encodes CASSPTQGYSGANVLTF.